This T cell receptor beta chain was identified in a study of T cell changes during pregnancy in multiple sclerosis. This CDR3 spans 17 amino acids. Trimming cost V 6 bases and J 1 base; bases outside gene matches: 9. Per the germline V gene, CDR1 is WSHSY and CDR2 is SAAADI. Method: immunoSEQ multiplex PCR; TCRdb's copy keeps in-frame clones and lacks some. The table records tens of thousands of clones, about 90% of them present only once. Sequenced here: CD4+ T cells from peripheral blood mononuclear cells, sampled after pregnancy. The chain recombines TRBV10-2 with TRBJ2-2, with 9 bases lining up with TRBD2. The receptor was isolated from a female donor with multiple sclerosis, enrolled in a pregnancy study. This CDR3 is CASSHRLAGRNTGELFF. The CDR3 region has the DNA TGCGCCAGCAGCCACCGGCTAGCGGGAAGGAACACCGGGGAGCTGTTTTTT.